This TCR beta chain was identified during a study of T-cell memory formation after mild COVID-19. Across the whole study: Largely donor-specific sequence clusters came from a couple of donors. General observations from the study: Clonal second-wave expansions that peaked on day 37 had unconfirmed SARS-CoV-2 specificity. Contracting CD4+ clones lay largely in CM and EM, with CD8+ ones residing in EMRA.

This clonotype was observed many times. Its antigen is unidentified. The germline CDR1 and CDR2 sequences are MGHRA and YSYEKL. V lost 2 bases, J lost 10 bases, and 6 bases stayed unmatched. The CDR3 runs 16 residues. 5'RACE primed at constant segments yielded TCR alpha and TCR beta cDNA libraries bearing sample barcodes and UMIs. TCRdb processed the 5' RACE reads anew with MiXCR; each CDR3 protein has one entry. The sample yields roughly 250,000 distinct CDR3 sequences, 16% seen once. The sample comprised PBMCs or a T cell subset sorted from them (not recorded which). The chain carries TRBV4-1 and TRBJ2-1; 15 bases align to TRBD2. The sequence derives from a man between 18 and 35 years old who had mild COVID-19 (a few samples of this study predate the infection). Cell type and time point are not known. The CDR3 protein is CASSQWTSGGAREQFF. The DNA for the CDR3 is TGCGCCAGCAGCCAATGGACTAGCGGGGGGGCTAGAGAGCAGTTCTTC.